The 24 T cell receptor beta chains below were found in one sample sequenced in a study of OX40 agonist ivuxolimab in advanced cancers. Data came from immunoSEQ multiplex PCR; TCRdb stores just in-frame clones and leaves some out. In the table there are tens of thousands of clones, 83% of which are singletons. The source material was CD4+ or CD8+ T cells sorted from blood, sampled in a trial of the OX40 agonist ivuxolimab. The source of these receptors is an adult with an advanced solid tumor such as melanoma, head and neck, liver or kidney cancer.

This clone was seen only a few times. This rearrangement joins TRBV7-7 to TRBJ2-2; D gene uncertain. Germline lookup yields CDR1 SSHAT and CDR2 FNYEAQ (reference sequence). The CDR3 is 14 amino acids. Trimming removed 1 base at V and 6 bases at J, with 9 bases between. DNA for the CDR3: TGTGCCAGCAGCTTAGGTCTGCTATCCGGGGAGCTGTTTTTT. This encodes CASSLGLLSGELFF. Full variable domain (remainder filled in from reference TRBV7-7 and TRBJ2-2): GAGVSQSPRYKVTKRGQDVTLRCDPISSHATLYWYQQALGQGPEFLTYFNYEAQPDKSGLPSDRFSAERPEGSISTLTIQRTEQRDSAMYRCASSLGLLSGELFFGEGSRLTVL.

J is TRBJ1-2 and V is TRBV5-6; possibly TRBD1 for D (5 bases). V gave up 4 bases and J gave up 4 bases, with 14 bases separating them. In germline, CDR1 is SGHDT, CDR2 YYEEEE. The CDR3 length is 14 residues. The CDR3 bases are TGTGCCAGCAGCACCCGGGGCAGGGTCTATGGCTACACCTTC. Protein: CASSTRGRVYGYTF.

The V and J genes are TRBV5-8 and TRBJ2-2; no reliable D call. This CDR3 is 16 amino acids long. Germline assignment: CDR1 SGHTS and CDR2 YDEGEE. The V end lost 0 bases, the J end lost 1 base, and 10 bases lay between the germline ends. DNA for the CDR3: TGTGCCAGCAGCTTGGGCCGGGTGGGGAACACCGGGGAGCTGTTTTTT. This translates into CASSLGRVGNTGELFF. Using reference TRBV5-8 and TRBJ2-2 for the parts outside the CDR3, the full variable domain is EAGVTQSPTHLIKTRGQQATLRCSPISGHTSVYWYQQALGLGLQFLLWYDEGEERNRGNFPPRFSGRQFPNYSSELNVNALELEDSALYLCASSLGRVGNTGELFFGEGSRLTVL.

The chain carries TRBV5-1 and TRBJ2-2; D gene ambiguous. The CDR3 runs to 15 residues. V lost 2 bases, J lost 1 base, and 9 bases lay in between. CDR1 is SGHRS, CDR2 YFSETQ, per germline. DNA for the CDR3: TGCGCCAGCAGCTTCGAGACACAGAACACCGGGGAGCTGTTTTTT. As protein: CASSFETQNTGELFF.

This clone has a handful of counts. The J gene is TRBJ1-5, the V gene TRBV16, with D hard to call. The CDR3 covers 13 residues. Trimming pared 3 bases from V and 1 base from J, leaving 4 bases between. CDR1 and CDR2 from the germline V gene are KGHSY and FQNENV. The CDR3 spells CASSQGSNQPQHF. DNA of the CDR3: TGTGCCAGCAGCCAGGGAAGCAATCAGCCCCAGCATTTT.

This rearrangement joins TRBV7-3 to TRBJ2-2; a possible D gene is TRBD2 (6 bases). CDR3 length equals 15 residues. CDR1 is SGHTA and CDR2 is FQGTGA in the germline V gene. V dropped 5 bases and J dropped 0 bases, with 10 bases sitting between them. This CDR3 is CASSRRGSNTGELFF. As DNA, the CDR3 is TGTGCCAGCAGCCGACGGGGGTCGAACACCGGGGAGCTGTTTTTT.

This sequence joins TRBV5-1 and TRBJ1-1; D is perhaps TRBD1 (6 bases). Trimming left V 4 bases short and J 4 bases short, with 11 bases between. Per the germline V gene, CDR1 is SGHRS and CDR2 is YFSETQ. This CDR3 contains 13 residues. The CDR3: CASSPRGITEAFF. In DNA form, the CDR3 reads TGCGCCAGCAGCCCCAGGGGTATCACTGAAGCTTTCTTT.

The chain carries TRBV7-8 and TRBJ2-2; D unresolved. The length of the CDR3 is 13 residues. Trimming stripped 3 bases from V and 0 bases from J, with 2 bases between. CDR1 is SGHVS and CDR2 is FQNEAQ in the germline V gene. CDR3 protein: CASSLPNTGELFF. The CDR3 DNA sequence: TGTGCCAGCAGCTTGCCGAACACCGGGGAGCTGTTTTTT.

The rearrangement joins TRBV30 to TRBJ2-3; D is undetermined. Germline assignment: CDR1 GTSNPN and CDR2 SVGIG (reference sequence). This CDR3 is built from 12 residues. The V and J ends lost 3 bases and 5 bases respectively, with 9 bases between them. CDR3 sequence: CAWRLGQDTQYF. DNA for the CDR3: TGTGCCTGGAGATTGGGCCAAGATACGCAGTATTTT.

For this clone: The junction and the germline gene differ at one end; a read error may be behind it. The chain recombines TRBV6-5 with TRBJ2-7, with D hard to call. Germline loops: CDR1 MNHEY, CDR2 SVGAGI. CDR3 size: 13 residues. The CDR3: CASSSAVYYEQCF. CDR3 bases: TGTGCCAGCAGTTCGGCAGTGTACTACGAGCAGTGCTTC.

This clone was seen once. The chain has TRBV7-5 and TRBJ1-6; the DNA was not used to check the table's D call, TRBD1. TRBV7-5 has pseudogene status. This CDR3 is 14 amino acids long. In nucleotides, the CDR3 is TGTGCTTCCCGCTACAGGGACGGGAATTCACCCCTCCACTTT. Translated, it gives CASRYRDGNSPLHF.

Comments on this clone: Other DNA sequences within the sample encode an identical CDR3. The V call is TRBV5-6, the J call TRBJ2-5; the D is unclear. The V end was cut by 0 bases, the J end by 3 bases, with 6 bases between. The CDR3 length is 13 residues. Looked up from germline, CDR1 is SGHDT and CDR2 is YYEEEE. CDR3 DNA sequence: TGTGCCAGCAGCTTGGAGCTAAAAGAGACCCAGTACTTC. Amino acid sequence: CASSLELKETQYF.

The V and J genes are TRBV5-1 and TRBJ2-7, with 10 bases aligning to TRBD1. The CDR3 sequence is 18 residues long. V was clipped by 3 bases and J by 6 bases; unmatched bases: 18. Germline V CDR1 and CDR2: SGHRS, YFSETQ. CDR3 coding DNA: TGCGCCAGCAGCTGGACCGGGACAGGGGAAAAGGCAGCTATCGAGCAGTACTTC. The encoded protein is CASSWTGTGEKAAIEQYF.

This rearrangement joins TRBV6-5 to TRBJ2-7, with TRBD2 matching over 11 bases. This CDR3 is 15 amino acids long. The ends lost 7 bases at V and 6 bases at J; junction bases unmatched: 11. Germline-derived CDR1 and CDR2 are MNHEY and SVGAGI. In DNA form, the CDR3 reads TGTGCCAGCAAGGTCGCTAGCGGGAGGAGGGGCGAGCAGTACTTC. This sequence encodes CASKVASGRRGEQYF.

This chain connects TRBV19 to TRBJ1-5; 7 nucleotides match TRBD1. There are 14 residues in the CDR3. V gave up 4 bases and J gave up 6 bases; unmatched junction bases: 6. Per the germline V gene, CDR1 is LNHDA and CDR2 is SQIVND (reference sequence). The CDR3 DNA sequence: TGTGCCAGTAGTACGGCAGGGGGTCTTCAGCCCCAGCATTTT. Protein sequence: CASSTAGGLQPQHF.

The chain couples TRBV6-1 to TRBJ2-1; unclear D gene. Trimming took 5 bases from V and 7 from J, leaving 12 bases between them. CDR1 and CDR2 from the germline V gene are MNHNS and SASEGT. This CDR3 is built from 13 residues. The CDR3 DNA is TGTGCCAGCAGTCCCCGGGTCCGGAATGAGCAGTTCTTC. This encodes CASSPRVRNEQFF.

The chain carries TRBV29-1 and TRBJ2-7, with no clear D. The V gene's germline CDR1 is SQVTM and CDR2 ANQGSEA. The length of the CDR3 is 12 residues. V was clipped by 5 bases and J by 0 bases, with 8 bases between them. CDR3 region: CSVLRSSYEQYF. CDR3 in DNA: TGCAGCGTTCTTCGGAGCTCCTACGAGCAGTACTTC.

This chain uses TRBV7-9 with TRBJ2-4; 8 nucleotides align to TRBD1. This CDR3 has 16 amino acids. The germline V gene encodes CDR1 SEHNR and CDR2 FQNEAQ (reference sequence). After removal of 2 bases from V and 6 bases from J, the junction contained 9 bases not matched to a gene. CDR3 bases: TGTGCCAGCAGCTTATACGCCGGGACAGGTGGAAACATTCAGTACTTC. Protein sequence: CASSLYAGTGGNIQYF. The whole variable domain, filled in from reference TRBV7-9 and TRBJ2-4, reads DTGVSQNPRHKITKRGQNVTFRCDPISEHNRLYWYRQTLGQGPEFLTYFQNEAQLEKSRLLSDRFSAERPKGSFSTLEIQRTEQGDSAMYLCASSLYAGTGGNIQYFGAGTRLSVL.

This rearrangement joins TRBV15 to TRBJ1-1; D ambiguous. Germline-derived CDR1 and CDR2 are LNHNV and YYDKDF (reference sequence). The length of the CDR3 is 13 residues. The V end lost 1 base, the J end lost 10 bases, and 13 bases lay between the germline ends. Here the CDR3 reads CATSRVEAAVAFF. CDR3 DNA sequence: TGTGCCACCAGCAGAGTGGAAGCGGCGGTAGCTTTCTTT.

This chain connects TRBV10-3 to TRBJ1-1; 7 positions agree with TRBD1. J was trimmed by 4 bases and V by 10 bases; bases with no gene match: 6. Looked up from germline, CDR1 is ENHRY and CDR2 is SYGVKD. This CDR3 has 12 residues. The CDR3 sequence: CATRDRSTEAFF. CDR3 coding DNA: TGTGCCACCCGGGACAGATCCACTGAAGCTTTCTTT.

CDR3 in amino acids: CASSSRTVYSGNTIYF. CDR3 nucleotide sequence: TGTGCCAGCAGCTCCCGGACAGTTTACTCTGGAAACACCATATATTTT. This chain connects TRBV11-2 to TRBJ1-3; a weak D match, TRBD1 (6 bases). Trimming stripped 4 bases from V and 0 bases from J, with 13 bases between. Germline CDR1 is SGHAT and CDR2 is FQNNGV. The CDR3 extends over 16 amino acids.

The V and J genes are TRBV5-5 and TRBJ2-1, with TRBD1 identical over 9 bases. Germline CDR1 SGHKS, CDR2 YYEKEE (reference sequence). V shed 4 bases and J 3 bases; nucleotides not matched to a gene: 5. The CDR3 is 15 amino acids. In DNA, the CDR3 is TGTGCCAGCAGCCGTGACAGGGGGGGCTACAATGAGCAGTTCTTC. It yields the protein CASSRDRGGYNEQFF.

The chain couples TRBV7-2 to TRBJ1-2; 11 bases fit TRBD1. The CDR3 spans 14 residues. V lost 5 bases to trimming and J lost 3 bases; unmatched junction nucleotides: 2. Germline CDR1 is SGHTA and CDR2 is FQGNSA. The CDR3 nucleotides read TGTGCCAGCAGCCCGGGACAGGGGGACTATGGCTACACCTTC. This codes for CASSPGQGDYGYTF.

This chain uses TRBV5-1 with TRBJ2-5; D ambiguous. The germline V gene has CDR1 SGHRS and CDR2 YFSETQ. The V end was cut by 5 bases, the J end by 1 base, with 9 bases between. CDR3 length equals 13 residues. CDR3 nucleotides: TGCGCCAGCAGACTAACTCCCCAAGAGACCCAGTACTTC. Its protein product is CASRLTPQETQYF.